This is a list of T cell receptor beta chains from one sample in a study of cytomegalovirus exposure and HLA in healthy donors. Clones were read by immunoSEQ multiplex PCR, and TCRdb kept only the in-frame ones, dropping some. Of 150,000 to 160,000 clones listed, approximately 86% are singletons. Specimen: PBMCs. Source of these receptors: a woman aged 50 to 60 in good health and CMV-seropositive. CDR3s include the opening cysteine and the closing phenylalanine or tryptophan. The order of the fields is D gene, V gene, CDR3 length, J gene, clone size, CDR3 protein, CDR3 DNA. A D gene is named only where the DNA matches it firmly. Clone size appears in some rows only: once, few, many, or a class for an expanded clone.

D gene: -
V gene: TRBV28
CDR3 length: 12
J gene: TRBJ1-2
clone size: -
CDR3 protein: CASSLGTGGYTF
CDR3 DNA: TGTGCCAGCAGTTTGGGGACTGGAGGCTACACCTTC

D gene: -
V gene: TRBV27
CDR3 length: 15
J gene: TRBJ1-6
clone size: -
CDR3 protein: CASSLTRDKISPLHF
CDR3 DNA: TGTGCCAGCAGTCTTACCCGGGATAAGATTTCACCCCTCCACTTT

D gene: -
V gene: TRBV5-1
CDR3 length: 14
J gene: TRBJ1-1
clone size: -
CDR3 protein: CASSFRERNTEAFF
CDR3 DNA: TGCGCCAGCAGCTTTAGAGAGAGGAACACTGAAGCTTTCTTT

D gene: TRBD1
V gene: TRBV14
CDR3 length: 15
J gene: TRBJ1-1
clone size: -
CDR3 protein: CASSQSRGMNTEAFF
CDR3 DNA: TGTGCCAGCAGCCAAAGCAGGGGGATGAACACTGAAGCTTTCTTT

D gene: -
V gene: TRBV7-9
CDR3 length: 15
J gene: TRBJ1-1
clone size: -
CDR3 protein: CASSPRDVKNTEAFF
CDR3 DNA: TGTGCCAGCAGCCCTAGAGATGTTAAAAACACTGAAGCTTTCTTT

D gene: TRBD1
V gene: TRBV2
CDR3 length: 12
J gene: TRBJ2-1
clone size: -
CDR3 protein: CVSSTTGERQFF
CDR3 DNA: TGTGTCAGCAGTACGACAGGGGAGAGGCAGTTCTTC

D gene: -
V gene: TRBV7-9
CDR3 length: 15
J gene: TRBJ2-1
clone size: -
CDR3 protein: CASSRNLGLGNEQFF
CDR3 DNA: TGTGCCAGCAGCCGGAACCTGGGGCTTGGCAATGAGCAGTTCTTC

D gene: -
V gene: TRBV7-3
CDR3 length: 13
J gene: TRBJ2-1
clone size: -
CDR3 protein: CASSLTGLAEQFF
CDR3 DNA: TGTGCCAGCAGCTTAACCGGACTGGCAGAGCAGTTCTTC

D gene: TRBD2
V gene: TRBV7-7
CDR3 length: 15
J gene: TRBJ2-3
clone size: -
CDR3 protein: CASSLAGGPGDTQYF
CDR3 DNA: TGTGCTAGCAGCTTAGCGGGGGGGCCGGGAGATACGCAGTATTTT

D gene: TRBD1
V gene: TRBV4-2
CDR3 length: 17
J gene: TRBJ1-3
clone size: -
CDR3 protein: CASSQDSAGGGGNTIYF
CDR3 DNA: TGTGCCAGCAGCCAAGATTCGGCAGGGGGCGGTGGAAACACCATATATTTT

D gene: -
V gene: TRBV25-1
CDR3 length: 15
J gene: TRBJ1-2
clone size: -
CDR3 protein: CASSEAGGEAYGYTF
CDR3 DNA: TGTGCCAGCAGTGAAGCTGGCGGCGAGGCCTATGGCTACACCTTC

D gene: -
V gene: TRBV27
CDR3 length: 13
J gene: TRBJ1-2
clone size: -
CDR3 protein: CASANRVGYGYTF
CDR3 DNA: TGTGCCAGCGCGAACAGGGTTGGCTATGGCTACACCTTC

D gene: TRBD1
V gene: TRBV27
CDR3 length: 14
J gene: TRBJ1-4
clone size: -
CDR3 protein: CASSPTGWGEKLFF
CDR3 DNA: TGTGCCAGCAGCCCGACAGGGTGGGGTGAAAAACTGTTTTTT

D gene: -
V gene: TRBV10-1
CDR3 length: 14
J gene: TRBJ2-7
clone size: -
CDR3 protein: CASSPASLPYEQYF
CDR3 DNA: TGCGCCAGCAGCCCAGCGAGCTTACCCTACGAGCAGTACTTC

D gene: -
V gene: TRBV27
CDR3 length: 13
J gene: TRBJ1-4
clone size: few
CDR3 protein: CASSQGWNEKLFF
CDR3 DNA: TGTGCCAGCAGCCAGGGGTGGAATGAAAAACTGTTTTTT

D gene: -
V gene: TRBV19
CDR3 length: 15
J gene: TRBJ1-4
clone size: -
CDR3 protein: CATTRGRKGEEKLFF
CDR3 DNA: TGTGCCACAACGAGAGGGAGGAAGGGAGAAGAAAAACTGTTTTTT

D gene: -
V gene: TRBV4-3
CDR3 length: 17
J gene: TRBJ1-4
clone size: -
CDR3 protein: CASSQEWRVETNEKLFF
CDR3 DNA: TGCGCCAGCAGCCAAGAATGGAGGGTTGAAACTAATGAAAAACTGTTTTTT

D gene: -
V gene: TRBV10-3
CDR3 length: 18
J gene: TRBJ1-2
clone size: once
CDR3 protein: CAISDPVFPGPEDYGYTF
CDR3 DNA: TGTGCCATCAGTGACCCTGTCTTCCCAGGCCCGGAGGACTATGGCTACACCTTC

D gene: -
V gene: TRBV5-4
CDR3 length: 13
J gene: TRBJ1-1
clone size: many
CDR3 protein: CASSSRGGLGTFF
CDR3 DNA: TGTGCCAGCAGCTCCCGGGGGGGGTTGGGTACTTTCTTT

D gene: TRBD1
V gene: TRBV11-2
CDR3 length: 15
J gene: TRBJ1-1
clone size: -
CDR3 protein: CASRPGTGLGTEAFF
CDR3 DNA: TGTGCCAGCAGACCCGGGACAGGGTTGGGCACTGAAGCTTTCTTT

D gene: -
V gene: TRBV6-5
CDR3 length: 14
J gene: TRBJ1-1
clone size: -
CDR3 protein: CASTLGIQDTEAFF
CDR3 DNA: TGTGCCAGCACCCTTGGAATCCAGGACACTGAAGCTTTCTTT

D gene: -
V gene: TRBV5-6
CDR3 length: 17
J gene: TRBJ2-1
clone size: -
CDR3 protein: CASSLDGGVLLSNEQFF
CDR3 DNA: TGTGCCAGCAGCTTGGACGGCGGGGTCCTCTTGTCCAATGAGCAGTTCTTC

D gene: -
V gene: TRBV5-1
CDR3 length: 15
J gene: TRBJ1-3
clone size: -
CDR3 protein: CASSATGSSGNTIYF
CDR3 DNA: TGCGCCAGCAGCGCGACAGGTTCCTCTGGAAACACCATATATTTT

D gene: -
V gene: TRBV5-1
CDR3 length: 16
J gene: TRBJ2-2
clone size: -
CDR3 protein: CASSLSDSGDTGELFF
CDR3 DNA: TGCGCCAGCAGCTTGTCAGACTCCGGGGACACCGGGGAGCTGTTTTTT

D gene: -
V gene: TRBV7-2
CDR3 length: 15
J gene: TRBJ1-3
clone size: -
CDR3 protein: CASSSDRTPGNTIYF
CDR3 DNA: TGTGCCAGCAGCTCAGACAGGACCCCTGGAAACACCATATATTTT

D gene: -
V gene: TRBV7-8
CDR3 length: 15
J gene: TRBJ2-3
clone size: -
CDR3 protein: CASSILATSTDTQYF
CDR3 DNA: TGTGCCAGCAGCATCCTAGCGACTAGCACAGATACGCAGTATTTT

D gene: TRBD2
V gene: TRBV19
CDR3 length: 14
J gene: TRBJ2-7
clone size: -
CDR3 protein: CASSMRGRPYEQYF
CDR3 DNA: TGTGCCAGTAGTATGCGGGGGAGACCTTACGAGCAGTACTTC

D gene: -
V gene: TRBV27
CDR3 length: 15
J gene: TRBJ2-7
clone size: -
CDR3 protein: CASRPPGAGDYEQYF
CDR3 DNA: TGTGCCAGCAGGCCGCCAGGGGCAGGGGACTACGAGCAGTACTTC

D gene: -
V gene: TRBV19
CDR3 length: 13
J gene: TRBJ1-1
clone size: -
CDR3 protein: CASTPGGNTEAFF
CDR3 DNA: TGTGCCAGTACCCCCGGGGGGAACACTGAAGCTTTCTTT

D gene: -
V gene: TRBV7-9
CDR3 length: 15
J gene: TRBJ1-2
clone size: -
CDR3 protein: CASSLNPPRSYGYTF
CDR3 DNA: TGTGCCAGCAGCTTAAACCCCCCGCGGAGCTATGGCTACACCTTC

D gene: -
V gene: TRBV7-9
CDR3 length: 15
J gene: TRBJ2-5
clone size: -
CDR3 protein: CASSLMSTGQETQYF
CDR3 DNA: TGTGCCAGCAGCTTAATGTCCACAGGGCAAGAGACCCAGTACTTC

D gene: -
V gene: TRBV4-3
CDR3 length: 13
J gene: TRBJ2-7
clone size: -
CDR3 protein: CASSQDLSVEQYF
CDR3 DNA: TGCGCCAGCAGCCAAGATTTGAGCGTCGAGCAGTACTTC

D gene: TRBD1
V gene: TRBV6-5
CDR3 length: 15
J gene: TRBJ2-7
clone size: -
CDR3 protein: CASSYSRQGAREQYF
CDR3 DNA: TGTGCCAGCAGTTACTCGAGACAGGGTGCTAGGGAGCAGTACTTC

D gene: -
V gene: TRBV6-1
CDR3 length: 18
J gene: TRBJ1-2
clone size: -
CDR3 protein: CASSESPRTGPIFYGYTF
CDR3 DNA: TGTGCCAGCAGTGAATCTCCTCGTACAGGGCCAATCTTCTATGGCTACACCTTC

D gene: TRBD1
V gene: TRBV19
CDR3 length: 14
J gene: TRBJ1-5
clone size: -
CDR3 protein: CASVQGGVNQPQHF
CDR3 DNA: TGTGCCAGTGTCCAGGGGGGCGTGAATCAGCCCCAGCATTTT

D gene: TRBD1
V gene: TRBV28
CDR3 length: 18
J gene: TRBJ1-3
clone size: -
CDR3 protein: CASSLYRDRGPSGNTIYF
CDR3 DNA: TGTGCCAGCAGTTTATACCGGGACAGGGGACCCTCTGGAAACACCATATATTTT

D gene: TRBD1
V gene: TRBV4-3
CDR3 length: 14
J gene: TRBJ1-4
clone size: -
CDR3 protein: CASSHVQGAEKLFF
CDR3 DNA: TGCGCCAGCAGCCACGTTCAGGGGGCTGAAAAACTGTTTTTT

D gene: -
V gene: TRBV14
CDR3 length: 16
J gene: TRBJ2-2
clone size: once
CDR3 protein: CASSQDLGAEAGELFF
CDR3 DNA: TGTGCCAGCAGCCAAGATCTGGGGGCTGAGGCCGGGGAGCTGTTTTTT

D gene: TRBD2
V gene: TRBV7-2
CDR3 length: 18
J gene: TRBJ2-1
clone size: -
CDR3 protein: CASSTQPPIAGGRGEQFF
CDR3 DNA: TGTGCCAGCAGTACCCAGCCCCCCATAGCGGGGGGGCGAGGTGAGCAGTTCTTC

D gene: -
V gene: TRBV10-2
CDR3 length: 14
J gene: TRBJ1-1
clone size: -
CDR3 protein: CASSDGQLNTEAFF
CDR3 DNA: TGCGCCAGCAGTGATGGGCAGTTGAACACTGAAGCTTTCTTT

D gene: -
V gene: TRBV7-6
CDR3 length: 14
J gene: TRBJ2-7
clone size: once
CDR3 protein: CASSPTGTGYEQYF
CDR3 DNA: TGTGCCAGCAGCCCAACAGGGACGGGTTACGAGCAGTACTTC

D gene: -
V gene: TRBV11-2
CDR3 length: 14
J gene: TRBJ1-1
clone size: -
CDR3 protein: CASSLTRAFTEAFF
CDR3 DNA: TGTGCCAGCAGCTTAACGAGGGCTTTCACTGAAGCTTTCTTT

D gene: -
V gene: TRBV11-2
CDR3 length: 13
J gene: TRBJ1-6
clone size: -
CDR3 protein: CASSLAGAPPLHF
CDR3 DNA: TGTGCCAGCAGCTTGGCAGGGGCCCCCCCCCTCCACTTT

D gene: -
V gene: TRBV9
CDR3 length: 13
J gene: TRBJ2-3
clone size: few
CDR3 protein: CASSPPPQDTQYF
CDR3 DNA: TGTGCCAGCAGCCCCCCCCCACAAGATACGCAGTATTTT

D gene: TRBD1
V gene: TRBV6-6
CDR3 length: 14
J gene: TRBJ1-1
clone size: few
CDR3 protein: CASRRRDRATEAFF
CDR3 DNA: TGTGCCAGCAGGCGCCGGGACAGGGCGACTGAAGCTTTCTTT

D gene: -
V gene: TRBV7-2
CDR3 length: 10
J gene: TRBJ2-1
clone size: -
CDR3 protein: CAWGDRRQFF
CDR3 DNA: TGTGCCTGGGGGGATAGGCGGCAGTTCTTC